There are a few counts of the clone carrying this T cell receptor beta chain. Its antigen is unidentified. The data stem from a study of post-analysis software for immune sequencing data. Overall study findings and caveats: Comparison of patients with controls showed roughly five TRBV segments more frequent in patients, TRBV5-6, TRBV5-1 and TRBV20-1 among them. Multiple sclerosis patients had significantly lower normalized Chao1 diversity than controls.

The library was made from cDNA and included unique molecular identifiers. T cells numbering about 0.85 to 10 million yielded cDNA molecules that totaled about 500,000. TCRdb ran MiXCR on the PCR reads and lists one entry per CDR3 protein. The repertoire consists of roughly 570,000 distinct CDR3 sequences, with around 36% occurring once and the leading ten covering roughly 6%. Germline V lookup: CDR1 DFQATT, CDR2 SNEGSKA (reference sequence). CDR3 length equals 12 residues. Trimming took 5 bases from V and 8 from J; bases not matched to a gene: 5. Sequenced input: blood. This clonotype was sampled from a girl aged 2 to 17 with multiple sclerosis. J is TRBJ1-2 and V is TRBV20-1, with 10 bases identical to TRBD1. The CDR3 region is CSAQDRGEGYTF. CDR3 nucleotides: TGCAGTGCTCAGGACAGGGGGGAAGGCTACACCTTC.